This is a list of T cell receptor beta chains from one sample in a study of cytomegalovirus exposure and HLA in healthy donors. The method was immunoSEQ multiplex PCR; TCRdb's version includes in-frame clones alone and lacks a portion of them. The table lists approximately 160,000 clones, approximately 80% of them singletons, with 1.5% to 2% in the top ten. Sequencing was carried out using PBMCs. All receptors come from a woman in her twenties or thirties in good health and CMV-seronegative. The CDR3 runs from the conserved cysteine through the conserved F or W. Each record gives: J gene, CDR3 length, D gene, V gene, clone size, CDR3 DNA, CDR3 protein. A D gene is named only where the DNA matches it firmly. For some rows the clone size is stated as once, few or many, or as a class when expanded; others skip it.

j_gene: TRBJ2-1; len: 17; d_gene: NA; v_gene: TRBV7-5; abundance: NA; CDR3nt: TGTGCCAGAAGCGCCGGACTAGCGGGGGGCGATTACAATGAGCAGTTCTTC; CDR3aa: CARSAGLAGGDYNEQFF
j_gene: TRBJ2-3; len: 15; d_gene: TRBD2; v_gene: TRBV19; abundance: NA; CDR3nt: TGTGCCAGTAGTTCTAGCGGGAGTAGCACAGATACGCAGTATTTT; CDR3aa: CASSSSGSSTDTQYF
j_gene: TRBJ2-3; len: 17; d_gene: TRBD2; v_gene: TRBV4-1; abundance: NA; CDR3nt: TGCGCCAGCAGCCAAGTGGGACTAGCGGGAAACACAGATACGCAGTATTTT; CDR3aa: CASSQVGLAGNTDTQYF
j_gene: TRBJ2-5; len: 17; d_gene: TRBD2; v_gene: TRBV12-5; abundance: few; CDR3nt: TGTGCTAGTTCTTCGGGGCTAGCGGGGGGTTTTCAAGAGACCCAGTACTTC; CDR3aa: CASSSGLAGGFQETQYF
j_gene: TRBJ1-1; len: 16; d_gene: TRBD1; v_gene: TRBV27; abundance: NA; CDR3nt: TGTGCCAGCACCCTTGTAGGGGGCCTATTGAACACTGAAGCTTTCTTT; CDR3aa: CASTLVGGLLNTEAFF
j_gene: TRBJ1-1; len: 13; d_gene: NA; v_gene: TRBV18; abundance: few; CDR3nt: TGTGCCAGCTCACCCGGGGTGGGCACTGAAGCTTTCTTT; CDR3aa: CASSPGVGTEAFF
j_gene: TRBJ1-1; len: 14; d_gene: NA; v_gene: TRBV6-5; abundance: few; CDR3nt: TGTGCCAGCACCGGTACAGGTTTGAACACTGAAGCTTTCTTT; CDR3aa: CASTGTGLNTEAFF
j_gene: TRBJ2-2; len: 14; d_gene: NA; v_gene: TRBV27; abundance: few; CDR3nt: TGTGCCAGCAGCCAGGGGTTGGGCACCGGGGAGCTGTTTTTT; CDR3aa: CASSQGLGTGELFF
j_gene: TRBJ1-2; len: 15; d_gene: TRBD1; v_gene: TRBV6-1; abundance: NA; CDR3nt: TGTGCCAGCAGTGAAGCGGGACAGCCCAACTATGGCTACACCTTC; CDR3aa: CASSEAGQPNYGYTF
j_gene: TRBJ2-3; len: 14; d_gene: NA; v_gene: TRBV7-2; abundance: NA; CDR3nt: TGTGCCAGCAGCTTGGGAGATAGCACAGATACGCAGTATTTT; CDR3aa: CASSLGDSTDTQYF
j_gene: TRBJ2-3; len: 17; d_gene: TRBD2; v_gene: TRBV5-1; abundance: NA; CDR3nt: TGCGCCAGCAGCTCAACCGGGACTAGCGCGCGAACAGATACGCAGTATTTT; CDR3aa: CASSSTGTSARTDTQYF
j_gene: TRBJ1-2; len: 15; d_gene: NA; v_gene: TRBV6-5; abundance: NA; CDR3nt: TGTGCCAGCAGTTACTCGGCAACACCCGTTATGGGCTACACCTTC; CDR3aa: CASSYSATPVMGYTF
j_gene: TRBJ1-5; len: 15; d_gene: TRBD1; v_gene: TRBV30; abundance: NA; CDR3nt: TGTGCCTGGAGTGTACACAGGGGAGGCAATCAGCCCCAGCATTTT; CDR3aa: CAWSVHRGGNQPQHF
j_gene: TRBJ1-1; len: 15; d_gene: NA; v_gene: TRBV7-3; abundance: NA; CDR3nt: TGTGCCAGCAGCCCCGTTGCGGGACGGGTCACTGAAGCTTTCTTT; CDR3aa: CASSPVAGRVTEAFF
j_gene: TRBJ1-6; len: 17; d_gene: NA; v_gene: TRBV16; abundance: NA; CDR3nt: TGTGCCAGCAGCCAATTTCCGGCCAGGGGTCGGAATTCACCCCTCCACTTT; CDR3aa: CASSQFPARGRNSPLHF
j_gene: TRBJ1-2; len: 14; d_gene: TRBD1; v_gene: TRBV6-1; abundance: NA; CDR3nt: TGTGCCAGCCGTCCCGACAGGGGACCCTATGGCTACACCTTC; CDR3aa: CASRPDRGPYGYTF
j_gene: TRBJ2-7; len: 14; d_gene: TRBD1; v_gene: TRBV5-4; abundance: NA; CDR3nt: TGTGCCAGCAGCCGACAGGGAAGGGACTACGAGCAGTACTTC; CDR3aa: CASSRQGRDYEQYF
j_gene: TRBJ2-1; len: 16; d_gene: NA; v_gene: TRBV15; abundance: NA; CDR3nt: TGTGCCACCAGCCCCCAAGGCGGGGAGATTGTCGATGAGCAGTTCTTC; CDR3aa: CATSPQGGEIVDEQFF
j_gene: TRBJ1-2; len: 14; d_gene: TRBD1; v_gene: TRBV2; abundance: NA; CDR3nt: TGTGCCAGCAGCGCTTCTGGACAGGGTAATGGCTACACCTTC; CDR3aa: CASSASGQGNGYTF
j_gene: TRBJ2-1; len: 16; d_gene: TRBD1; v_gene: TRBV7-2; abundance: NA; CDR3nt: TGTGCCAGCAGCTTCGAAATGGGACAGGGGCTCAATGAGCAGTTCTTC; CDR3aa: CASSFEMGQGLNEQFF
j_gene: TRBJ1-1; len: 13; d_gene: TRBD1; v_gene: TRBV7-9; abundance: NA; CDR3nt: TGTGCCAGCAGGCGACAGGGTTCCACTGAAGCTTTCTTT; CDR3aa: CASRRQGSTEAFF
j_gene: TRBJ2-7; len: 13; d_gene: NA; v_gene: TRBV19; abundance: NA; CDR3nt: TGTGCCAGTAGTATTCAGGGTACTTACGAGCAGTACTTC; CDR3aa: CASSIQGTYEQYF
j_gene: TRBJ2-3; len: 14; d_gene: NA; v_gene: TRBV27; abundance: NA; CDR3nt: TGTGCCAGCAGTTTATACAGGGTGGGGGATACGCAGTATTTT; CDR3aa: CASSLYRVGDTQYF